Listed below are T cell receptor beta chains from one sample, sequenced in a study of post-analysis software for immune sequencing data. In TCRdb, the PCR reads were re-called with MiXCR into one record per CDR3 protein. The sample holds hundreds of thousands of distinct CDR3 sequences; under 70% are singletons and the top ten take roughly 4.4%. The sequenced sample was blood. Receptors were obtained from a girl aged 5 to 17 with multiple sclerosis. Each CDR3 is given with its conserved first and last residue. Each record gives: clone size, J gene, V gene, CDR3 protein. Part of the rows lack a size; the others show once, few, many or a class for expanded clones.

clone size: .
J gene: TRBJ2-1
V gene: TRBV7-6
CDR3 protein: CASSGLVAGGRHEQFF

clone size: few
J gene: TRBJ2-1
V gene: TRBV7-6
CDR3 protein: CASSRYRGLYNEQFF

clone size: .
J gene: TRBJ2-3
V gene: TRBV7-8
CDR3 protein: CASSSPAQGLPTDTQYF

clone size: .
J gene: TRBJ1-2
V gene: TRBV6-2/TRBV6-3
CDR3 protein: CASHQAGVYGYTF

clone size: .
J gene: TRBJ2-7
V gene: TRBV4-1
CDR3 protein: CASSREAQGLSYEQYF

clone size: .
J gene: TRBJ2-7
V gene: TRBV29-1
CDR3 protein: CSAGGRQGTYEQYF

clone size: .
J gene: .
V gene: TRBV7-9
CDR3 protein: CASRVVGGGGETQYF

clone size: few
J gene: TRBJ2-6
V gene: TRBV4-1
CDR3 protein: CASSQEGPTRANVLTF

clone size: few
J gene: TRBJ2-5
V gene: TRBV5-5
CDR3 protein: CASTWGQGWAEQYF

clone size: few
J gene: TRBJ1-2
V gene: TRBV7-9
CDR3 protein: CASSVEGNGGYTF

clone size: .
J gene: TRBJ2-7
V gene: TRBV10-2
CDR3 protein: CASGTLAYEQYF

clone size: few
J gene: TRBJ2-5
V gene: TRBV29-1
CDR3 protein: CSVYGQGEETQYF

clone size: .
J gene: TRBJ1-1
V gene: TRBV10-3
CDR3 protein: CAIRGLNTEAFF

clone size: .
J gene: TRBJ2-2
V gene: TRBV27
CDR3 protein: CASSKDRGENTGELFF

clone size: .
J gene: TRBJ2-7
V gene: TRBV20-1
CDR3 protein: CSAFTGTGSYEQYF

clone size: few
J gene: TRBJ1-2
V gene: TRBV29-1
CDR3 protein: CSVAPASYGYTF

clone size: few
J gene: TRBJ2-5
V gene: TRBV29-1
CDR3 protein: CSVERRIQETQYF